This T cell receptor (beta chain) emerged from a study of Graves' ophthalmopathy and Graves' hyperthyroidism (dated by TCRdb to 2017 to 2018). A note on the overall study: Peripheral blood samples were taken at the time of initial diagnosis, before any treatment was given. In more than five hyperthyroidism patients, T-cell repertoires of thyroid tissue and blood were compared. The study used TCR beta repertoire signatures to distinguish Graves' ophthalmopathy from Graves' hyperthyroidism and to predict progression to ophthalmopathy. In total, 135 blood samples were TCR-sequenced: 43 ophthalmopathy, under 85 hyperthyroidism and some 17 hyperthyroidism-to-ophthalmopathy patients. An independent validation cohort was composed of roughly 18 hyperthyroidism patients and some 16 patients who later progressed from hyperthyroidism to ophthalmopathy. Following sample collection, hyperthyroidism patients were given methimazole at a starting dose of 30 mg daily, and ophthalmopathy patients were given high-dose intravenous methylprednisolone. To explore V-J signatures that distinguish ophthalmopathy from hyperthyroidism, a discovery set of 90 to 100 patients was enrolled, made up of 40 to 45 with ophthalmopathy and roughly 57 with stable hyperthyroidism. The roughly 100 discovery patients were randomly divided into training and test sets at a 7:3 ratio. Paper-wide results and their limitations: Sample size was not predetermined statistically, and investigators were not blinded to group allocation. In cross-validation, the 13-signature model distinguished ophthalmopathy from stable hyperthyroidism with 87.88% sensitivity and around 84% specificity, while in the test set the corresponding values were about 80% and 75%. In validation, the model predicted ophthalmopathy progression with more than 55% sensitivity and 72% to 80% specificity; some 13 predicted patients were CT-confirmed with GO in a median of approximately 6.5 months. Among expanded thyroid clonotypes with frequency above 0.001, most also showed up in blood, which suggests that blood repertoires may reflect the thyroid immune response.

For repertoire sequencing, TCR beta CDR3 regions were amplified from RNA transcripts. HTBI primers and the Qiagen OneStep RT-PCR kit were used in a first-round RT-PCR, which was followed by a second-round multiplex PCR, size selection and purification. Sequencing of the libraries was carried out on an Illumina HiSeq2000 in paired-end mode with 100 bp reads. The original methods were these. SOAPnuke was used to process the reads, throwing out any read that had adapters, had uncalled bases, had a mean Phred below 15, or lacked an exact constant-primer or identifier match. High-quality paired reads were merged with COPE v1.2.5. Clonotypes were defined as unique nucleotide sequences and were aligned to IMGT TRB V, D and J references using MiTCR v1.1. Analysis was restricted to V-J combinations with a frequency above 0.0001, which covered roughly 99% of repertoires. For each V-J combination, a TCR clonal expansion and chaos score was defined as the ratio of F50 clonal expansion to chaos observed in the TCRdist matrix. Welch's t-statistics and random forest were used to reduce the features to 13 V-J combinations, which were then used as input to a naive Bayes classifier. The Morisita-Horn index was used to measure how similar the thyroid and blood repertoires were. TCRdb reprocessing: public reads trimmed at Q25 with fastp, clones called with MiXCR, in-frame beta chains kept. Duplicate CDR3 protein sequences are folded into a single record with the most common DNA and genes. The V and J calls were determined by TCRdb, not by the authors. This sample has under 800,000 distinct CDR3 sequences in its table, and around a fifth of those were observed once. The ten biggest clones cover roughly 6.9% of the sample.

Hyperthyroidism was defined as stable when no progression to ophthalmopathy occurred within 18 months of follow-up. Hyperthyroidism patients were newly diagnosed, with disease duration under 2 months, and aged 18 to 65 years. Patients were excluded if they had other autoimmune diseases, uncontrolled infections, pregnancy or lactation. Diagnosis relied on clinical symptoms, serum thyroxine, TRAb, thyroid ultrasound and orbital computed tomography. Ficoll-Paque density gradient centrifugation was used to isolate PBMCs from under 11 ml of fresh peripheral blood. Trizol reagent was used to extract the total RNA, and its quality was then checked on an Agilent 2100 Bioanalyzer. Taken from cysteine to phenylalanine, the CDR3 has 16 residues. Only the CDR3 DNA is retained, 48 bases long and in frame from the first base. V is pared back by 2 bases and J by 0 bases, with 11 bases lying between the germline termini. As encoded in the germline V gene, CDR1 is MNHEY while CDR2 is SVGAGI.

This clonotype was picked up many times. This receptor's antigen is unknown. Base qualities are not at hand, and no much larger clone is one base apart. The specimen sequenced was peripheral blood. Here the chain combines TRBV6-5 and TRBJ1-3; matching of 5 bases hints at TRBD1 as the D gene. This sequence originates from a young woman with stable Graves' hyperthyroidism. Some clones in this sample may be carry-over from other donors' samples. Donor details come from another sample of the same person, matched by shared clones. The CDR3 corresponds to CASSYKRRGSGNTIYF. The DNA sequence is given as TGTGCCAGCAGTTACAAGAGGAGGGGCTCTGGAAACACCATATATTTT.